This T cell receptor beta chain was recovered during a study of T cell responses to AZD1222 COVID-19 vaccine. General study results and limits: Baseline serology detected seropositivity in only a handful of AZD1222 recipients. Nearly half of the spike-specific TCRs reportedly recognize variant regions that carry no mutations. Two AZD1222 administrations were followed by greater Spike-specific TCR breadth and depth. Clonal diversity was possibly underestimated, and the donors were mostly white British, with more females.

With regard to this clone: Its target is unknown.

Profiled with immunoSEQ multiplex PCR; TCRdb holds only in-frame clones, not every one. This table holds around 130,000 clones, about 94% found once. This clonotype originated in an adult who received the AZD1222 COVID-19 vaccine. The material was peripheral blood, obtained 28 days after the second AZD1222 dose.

The CDR3 DNA follows: TGTGCCAGCAGTCACCCCCGGGACAGGGGTATGGAGCAGTTCTTC. Translating it yields CASSHPRDRGMEQFF. The chain has TRBV27 and TRBJ2-1, with 10 positions matching TRBD1. The CDR3 totals 15 residues. Germline V gene data show CDR1 as MNHEY and CDR2 as SMNVEV (reference sequence). J gave up 10 bases and V 5 bases, and 11 bases lay outside the gene matches.